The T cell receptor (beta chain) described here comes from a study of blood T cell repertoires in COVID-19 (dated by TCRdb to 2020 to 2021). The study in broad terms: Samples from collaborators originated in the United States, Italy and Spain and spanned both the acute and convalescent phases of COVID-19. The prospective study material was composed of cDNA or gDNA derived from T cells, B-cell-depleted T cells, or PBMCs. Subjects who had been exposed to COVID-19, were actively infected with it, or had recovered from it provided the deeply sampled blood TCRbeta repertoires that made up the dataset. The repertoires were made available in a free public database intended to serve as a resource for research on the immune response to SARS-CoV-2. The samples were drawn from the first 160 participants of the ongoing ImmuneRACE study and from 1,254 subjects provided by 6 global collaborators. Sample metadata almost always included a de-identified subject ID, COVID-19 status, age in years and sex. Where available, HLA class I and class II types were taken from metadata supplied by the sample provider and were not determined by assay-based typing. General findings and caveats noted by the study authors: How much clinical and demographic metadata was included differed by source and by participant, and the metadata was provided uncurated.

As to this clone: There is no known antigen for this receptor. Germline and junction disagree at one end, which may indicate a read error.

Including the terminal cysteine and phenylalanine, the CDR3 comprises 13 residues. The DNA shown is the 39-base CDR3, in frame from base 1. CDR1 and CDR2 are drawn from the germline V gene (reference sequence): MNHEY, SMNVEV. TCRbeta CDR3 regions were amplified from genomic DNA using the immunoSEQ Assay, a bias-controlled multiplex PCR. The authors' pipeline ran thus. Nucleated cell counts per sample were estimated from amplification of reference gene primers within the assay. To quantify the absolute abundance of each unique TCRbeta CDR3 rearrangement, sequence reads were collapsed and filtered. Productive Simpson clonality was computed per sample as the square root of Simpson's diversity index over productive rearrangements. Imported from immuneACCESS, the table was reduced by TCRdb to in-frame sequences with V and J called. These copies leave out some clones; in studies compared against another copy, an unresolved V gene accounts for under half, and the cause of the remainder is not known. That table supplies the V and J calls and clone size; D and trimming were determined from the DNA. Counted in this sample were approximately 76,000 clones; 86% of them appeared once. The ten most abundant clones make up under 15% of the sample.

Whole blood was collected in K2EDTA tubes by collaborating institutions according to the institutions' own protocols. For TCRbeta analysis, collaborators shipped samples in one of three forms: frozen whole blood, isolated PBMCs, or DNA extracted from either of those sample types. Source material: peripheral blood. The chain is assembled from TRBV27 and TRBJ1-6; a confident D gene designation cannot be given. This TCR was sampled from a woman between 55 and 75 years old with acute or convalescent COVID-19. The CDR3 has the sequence CASSLSSNSPLHF. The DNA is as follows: TGTGCCAGCAGTTTATCCTCTAATTCACCCCTCCACTTT.